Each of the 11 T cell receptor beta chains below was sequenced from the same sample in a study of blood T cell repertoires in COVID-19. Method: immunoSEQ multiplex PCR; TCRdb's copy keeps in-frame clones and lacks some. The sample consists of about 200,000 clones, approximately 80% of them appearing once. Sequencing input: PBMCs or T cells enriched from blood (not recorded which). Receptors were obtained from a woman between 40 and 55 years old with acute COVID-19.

The CDR3 nucleotides are TGTGCCAGCAGCTTGCGACAGGGTGGCGGTCAGCCCCAGCATTTT. This codes for CASSLRQGGGQPQHF. The V and J genes are TRBV5-6 and TRBJ1-5; TRBD1 agrees at 7 bases. Trimming took 1 base from V and 6 from J; bases not matched to a gene: 7. CDR3 size: 15 residues. Germline loops: CDR1 SGHDT, CDR2 YYEEEE.

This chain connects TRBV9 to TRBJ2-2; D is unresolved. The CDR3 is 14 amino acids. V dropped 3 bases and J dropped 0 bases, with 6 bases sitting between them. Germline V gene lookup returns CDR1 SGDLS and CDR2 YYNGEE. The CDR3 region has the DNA TGTGCCAGCAGCGCCTTTCCGAACACCGGGGAGCTGTTTTTT. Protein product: CASSAFPNTGELFF. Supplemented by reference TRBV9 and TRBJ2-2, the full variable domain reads DSGVTQTPKHLITATGQRVTLRCSPRSGDLSVYWYQQSLDQGLQFLIQYYNGEERAKGNILERFSAQQFPDLHSELNLSSLELGDSALYFCASSAFPNTGELFFGEGSRLTVL.

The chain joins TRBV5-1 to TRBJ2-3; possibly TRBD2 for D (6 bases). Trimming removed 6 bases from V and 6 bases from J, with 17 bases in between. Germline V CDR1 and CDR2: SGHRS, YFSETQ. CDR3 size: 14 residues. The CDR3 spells CASKPAGFGDTQYF. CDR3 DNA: TGCGCCAGCAAACCGGCGGGATTTGGGGATACGCAGTATTTT.

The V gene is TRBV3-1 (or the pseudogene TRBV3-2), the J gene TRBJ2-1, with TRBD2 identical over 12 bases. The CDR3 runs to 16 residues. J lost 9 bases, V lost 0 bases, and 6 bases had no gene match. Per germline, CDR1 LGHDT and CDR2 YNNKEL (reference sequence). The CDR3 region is CASSQDLAGGLREQFF. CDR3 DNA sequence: TGTGCCAGCAGCCAAGACCTAGCGGGGGGGTTGCGTGAGCAGTTCTTC.

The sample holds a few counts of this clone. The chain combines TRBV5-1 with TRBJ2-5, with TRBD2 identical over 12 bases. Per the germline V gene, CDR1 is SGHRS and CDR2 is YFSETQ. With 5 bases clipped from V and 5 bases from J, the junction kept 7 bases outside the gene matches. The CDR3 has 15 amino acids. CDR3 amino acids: CASRKGLAGPETQYF. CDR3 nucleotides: TGCGCCAGCAGAAAAGGACTAGCGGGGCCTGAGACCCAGTACTTC.

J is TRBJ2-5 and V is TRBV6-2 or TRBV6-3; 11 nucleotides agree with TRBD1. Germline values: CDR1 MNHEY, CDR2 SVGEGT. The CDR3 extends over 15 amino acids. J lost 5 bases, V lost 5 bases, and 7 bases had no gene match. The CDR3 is CASSGGTGGLETQYF. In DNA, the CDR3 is TGTGCCAGCAGTGGCGGGACAGGGGGGTTGGAGACCCAGTACTTC.

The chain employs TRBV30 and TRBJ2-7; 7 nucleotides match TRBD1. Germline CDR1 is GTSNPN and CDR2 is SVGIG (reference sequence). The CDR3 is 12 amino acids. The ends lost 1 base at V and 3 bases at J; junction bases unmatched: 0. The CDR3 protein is CAWSAGGYEQYF. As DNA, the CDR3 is TGTGCCTGGAGTGCAGGGGGCTACGAGCAGTACTTC.

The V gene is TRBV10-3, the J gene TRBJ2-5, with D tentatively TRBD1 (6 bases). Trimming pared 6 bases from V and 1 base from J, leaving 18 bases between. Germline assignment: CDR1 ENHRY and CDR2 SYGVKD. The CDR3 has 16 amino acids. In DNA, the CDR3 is TGTGCCATCAGAACAGGTGTCAGGGGATTCCAAGAGACCCAGTACTTC. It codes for CAIRTGVRGFQETQYF.

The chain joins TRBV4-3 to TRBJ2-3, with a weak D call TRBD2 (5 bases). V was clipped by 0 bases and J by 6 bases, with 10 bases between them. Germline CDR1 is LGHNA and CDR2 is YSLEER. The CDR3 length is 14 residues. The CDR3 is CASSQDRGLDTQYF. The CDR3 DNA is TGCGCCAGCAGCCAAGATAGAGGGTTGGATACGCAGTATTTT.

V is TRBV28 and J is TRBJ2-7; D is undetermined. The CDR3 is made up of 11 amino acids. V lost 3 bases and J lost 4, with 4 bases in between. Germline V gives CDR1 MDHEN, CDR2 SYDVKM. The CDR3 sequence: CASSFYYEQYF. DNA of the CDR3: TGTGCCAGCAGTTTCTATTACGAGCAGTACTTC.

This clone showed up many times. CDR3 in DNA: TGTGCCAGTAGCCCAACGCGGGCTAACTATGGCTACACCTTC. Protein product: CASSPTRANYGYTF. This sequence joins TRBV19 and TRBJ1-2, with D uncertain. The CDR3 loop spans 14 amino acids. Germline loops: CDR1 LNHDA, CDR2 SQIVND (reference sequence). The ends were cut back, 6 bases at V and 0 bases at J, with 11 bases in the middle. Supplemented by reference TRBV19 and TRBJ1-2, the full variable domain reads DGGITQSPKYLFRKEGQNVTLSCEQNLNHDAMYWYRQDPGQGLRLIYYSQIVNDFQKGDIAEGYSVSREKKESFPLTVTSAQKNPTAFYLCASSPTRANYGYTFGSGTRLTVV.